This section outlines one T cell receptor (beta chain) sequence together with its context. TCRdb keeps only in-frame clones here, not all; method: immunoSEQ multiplex PCR. The repertoire holds approximately 170,000 clones, with more than 80% as singletons. V was trimmed by 2 bases and J by 8 bases, leaving 18 bases between them. This CDR3 spans 16 amino acids. Germline CDR1 and CDR2: MNHNS and SASEGT. This specimen belongs to a study of control samples from healthy donors and cancer patients. The rearrangement links TRBV6-1 to TRBJ1-4, with D perhaps TRBD1 (5 bases). The receptor comes from a man younger than 40 in good health. Sequencing was performed on blood. The CDR3 sequence: CASSEMRGRASEKLFF. The CDR3 DNA is TGTGCCAGCAGTGAAATGAGGGGCAGAGCATCGGAAAAACTGTTTTTT.